This T cell receptor (beta chain) is drawn from a study of beta chain features in type 1 diabetes (dated by TCRdb to 2016 to 2019). With respect to the entire study: Mean age, gender distribution, total cell number and subset yield were not different between patients and healthy donors. A total of 107,917,701 sorted cells were examined across all samples, and the number of cells per subset was strongly correlated with RNA yield. Regulatory and stem cell-like memory subsets were obtained from only 8 patients and about 8 healthy donors, while naive and central memory subsets were obtained from all 30 or so donors. In the study, TCRB repertoires of sorted circulating CD4+ T cell subsets from recently diagnosed type 1 diabetes patients were compared with those of matched healthy donors.

Findings and caveats that apply to the study as a whole: Naive, central memory and regulatory TCRB repertoires appeared more similar among patients than among healthy donors. Sequencing cDNA rather than genomic DNA could over-represent highly expressing activated cells, although activation and CD3 levels did not differ between groups. HLA sub-analyses involved small numbers of individuals, so any influence of HLA type on TCRB rearrangement remained unresolved. Type 1 diabetes patients showed a moderate but significant shortening of TCRB CDR3 length in all four CD4+ subsets. Fewer insertions and more nucleotide deletions at VDJ recombination sites were observed in patients with type 1 diabetes, implying thymic rearrangement abnormalities. PCR might favor shorter templates, but patient and control samples were amplified and corrected together, so any skew would affect both groups equally.

Each donor gave one peripheral blood draw, about 110 mL on average, collected into heparinised tubes. A BD FACSAria II and a panel including CD45RO, CCR7, CD25, CD127, CD95 and CD27 were used to sort naive, central memory, regulatory and stem cell-like memory CD4+ T cells. A purity above 95% was achieved for all sorted populations. PBMCs were separated immediately by Lymphoprep density gradient centrifugation and were stained directly, without being cultured. So that batch effects would be minimized, each experiment stained and sorted samples in pairs, pairing one healthy donor with one patient. The High Capacity cDNA Reverse Transcription Kit was used to reverse transcribe all of the isolated RNA, meaning that expressed TCRB transcripts were what got sequenced. Deep immunoSEQ sequencing was applied to naive, central memory and regulatory T cell samples, giving an average of roughly 3.5 million total reads per sample. Sorted cells were lysed in RLT buffer, and RNA was extracted using DNase-treated RNeasy Micro or Mini kits according to cell number. Each cell subset was processed separately to prevent cross-contamination, with patient and healthy donor samples processed together. TCRB sequences were amplified from cDNA with the immunoSEQ multiplex PCR, producing 87-bp fragments spanning the CDR3 region. Sequencing of the amplicons was done on the Illumina HiSeq platform. The paper's data handling went like this. PCR bias was corrected computationally using synthetic template baselines, and reads within Hamming distance 2 were collapsed, with unmergeable singletons discarded. Reads were aligned against IMGT to assign V, D and J genes, CDR3 length and insertions or deletions at six rearrangement sites. Within each subset, clonotype counts were normalized to sorted cell number, after which true diversity and Gini coefficients were computed with the tcR R package. The overlap coefficient, calculated on TCRB nucleotide sequences, was used to measure repertoire sharing. As a proxy for the pre-selection repertoire, out-of-frame TCRB sequences from naive cells were analyzed. TCRdb limited this immuneACCESS table to in-frame rearrangements with V and J called. A share of clones is missing; checked studies link under half to unresolved V genes, and the rest is unexplained. Clone size and the V and J calls come from that table; the DNA yielded D and trimming. The sample yields 860,000 or so clones; under 20% were counted once. The top ten clonotypes cover roughly 0.025% of the sample.

In the case of this clone: The specificity of this receptor is unknown. The sample holds no much larger clone one base away, and base qualities are not on file.

The receptor was isolated from a woman between 18 and 29 years old in good health. The sample comprised naive CD4+ T cells from blood. This sample's cell subset or site label indicates: true naive CD4+ T cells.

This receptor carries the CDR3 CASSPDQPATQYF. The DNA sequence reads TGTGCCAGCAGCCCCGACCAACCTGCGACGCAGTATTTT. The sequence is built from TRBV7-2 and TRBJ2-3, with no confident D gene call. Taken from the germline V gene, the CDR1 and CDR2 loops are SGHTA and FQGNSA. The CDR3 starts with the cysteine, ends with the phenylalanine, and has 13 residues. CDR3 DNA only is kept here, 39 bases in frame from base 1. Trimming takes 5 bases from V and 9 bases from J, and the germline ends sit 15 bases apart. When the CDR3 is completed using the reference TRBV7-2 and TRBJ2-3 genes on either side, the full variable domain is GAGVSQSPSNKVTEKGKDVELRCDPISGHTALYWYRQSLGQGLEFLIYFQGNSAPDKSGLPSDRFSAERTGGSVSTLTIQRTQQEDSAVYLCASSPDQPATQYFGPGTRLTVL.